The clone carrying this TCR beta chain was counted once. Its antigen remains unknown. These data come from a study of T cell responses to AZD1222 COVID-19 vaccine. Findings of the study overall: The study identified only five or six AZD1222 recipients as seropositive at baseline. Spike-specific TCR breadth rose after two AZD1222 doses, and depth rose as well.

The table came from immunoSEQ multiplex PCR; TCRdb's copy has only in-frame clones and leaves some out. The repertoire holds over 85,000 clones, about 95% seen once, with 2.5% to 3% in the top ten. The sequence was obtained from an adult who received the AZD1222 COVID-19 vaccine. Sequencing used peripheral blood, obtained 28 days after the second AZD1222 dose.

CDR3 region: CASSIQPLARFSPLHF. CDR3 bases: TGTGCCAGTAGCATCCAACCGTTGGCTAGATTTTCACCCCTCCACTTT. This sequence joins TRBV19 and TRBJ1-6; D is unclear. Trimming shortened V by 6 bases and J by 9 bases, and 21 bases separated the two germline ends. CDR1 LNHDA and CDR2 SQIVND come from the germline V gene (reference sequence). This CDR3 contains 16 residues.